Listed here are 13 T cell receptor beta chains from one sample, sequenced in a study of CXCR3-negative and CXCR3-positive naive CD8 T cells. 5' RACE that incorporated UMI labels was used to prepare the TRB cDNA libraries. Following a re-call of the 5' RACE reads, TCRdb has one entry per CDR3 protein and lacks DNA. The sample's table shows fewer than 55,000 distinct CDR3 sequences. Source material: naive CXCR3- CD8+ T cells from blood. Subset defined: CD45RO-CCR7+CD27+CD95- naive CD8+ T cells lacking CXCR3 (TNR3-). These receptors all come from a human donor in good health. Some clones in this sample may be carry-over from other donors' samples.

The gene calls are TRBV5-1 and TRBJ2-1; TCRdb proposes TRBD1, but this gene call is untestable without DNA. Germline values: CDR1 SGHRS, CDR2 YFSETQ. The CDR3 loop spans 13 amino acids. CDR3 in amino acids: CASSLPGNNEQFF. The whole variable domain, filled in from reference TRBV5-1 and TRBJ2-1, reads KAGVTQTPRYLIKTRGQQVTLSCSPISGHRSVSWYQQTPGQGLQFLFEYFSETQRNKGNFPGRFSGRQFSNSRSEMNVSTLELGDSALYLCASSLPGNNEQFFGPGTRLTVL.

V usage is TRBV4-1 and J usage is TRBJ2-3; TCRdb proposes TRBD2, but this gene call is untestable without DNA. Per germline, CDR1 MGHRA and CDR2 YSYEKL. The CDR3 sequence is 15 residues long. CDR3 residues: CASSQDASPTDTQYF.

This clonotype is deemed medium-sized by its frequency. The chain has TRBV29-1 and TRBJ2-7; the TRBD1 assignment by TCRdb is unverifiable without DNA. This CDR3 region has 16 residues. Germline assignment: CDR1 SQVTM and CDR2 ANQGSEA. CDR3 region: CSVEVVGDLSSYEQYF.

The V call is TRBV20-1, the J call TRBJ2-7; TCRdb picks TRBD2, but there is no DNA to check that call. CDR1 is DFQATT and CDR2 is SNEGSKA in the germline V gene (reference sequence). CDR3 length: 18 residues. The CDR3: CSAREGLAGAEISYEQYF.

The chain couples TRBV9 to TRBJ2-2; with no DNA, the TCRdb D assignment of TRBD2 cannot be verified. The CDR3 sequence is 16 residues long. In germline, CDR1 is SGDLS, CDR2 YYNGEE. CDR3 residues: CASSAGTAEATGELFF.

This chain uses TRBV9 with TRBJ2-1; checking the TCRdb D call of TRBD2 is not possible without DNA. CDR1 SGDLS and CDR2 YYNGEE come from the germline V gene. This CDR3 spans 15 amino acids. CDR3 protein: CASSARTSANNEQFF.

The chain uses TRBV29-1 and TRBJ2-1; TCRdb's D call of TRBD2 is untestable without DNA. Germline-derived CDR1 and CDR2 are SQVTM and ANQGSEA. This CDR3 region has 13 residues. Here the CDR3 reads CSVEYRAPNEQFF.

The genes are TRBV25-1 and TRBJ2-7; TCRdb indicates TRBD2, and absent DNA this call remains unverified. Germline CDR1 reads MGHDK; CDR2 reads SYGVNS. The CDR3 is made up of 13 amino acids. The CDR3 sequence is CASKLAGSYEQYF.

The J gene is TRBJ2-2, the V gene TRBV7-6; TCRdb names TRBD1, which stays unverified in the absence of DNA. The CDR3 totals 15 residues. CDR1 and CDR2 (germline): SGHVS, FNYEAQ. The CDR3 loop reads CASSIEGGVFGELFF.

The rearrangement links TRBV4-1 to TRBJ1-5. The CDR3 has 15 residues. Germline values: CDR1 MGHRA, CDR2 YSYEKL. The CDR3 sequence: CASSQVAWGNQPQHF.

This chain links TRBV29-1 with TRBJ2-2; TCRdb's D call, TRBD1, is unchecked because there is no DNA. Germline V lookup: CDR1 SQVTM, CDR2 ANQGSEA. CDR3 length: 15 residues. The CDR3 loop is CSVKAQGGATGELFF.

This chain links TRBV13 with TRBJ2-1. The V gene's germline CDR1 is PRHDT and CDR2 FYEKMQ (reference sequence). The CDR3 consists of 14 residues. This CDR3 reads CASRTWGFYNEQFF.

The rearrangement links TRBV5-1 to TRBJ2-1; the TRBD1 assignment by TCRdb is unverifiable without DNA. Germline V gene lookup returns CDR1 SGHRS and CDR2 YFSETQ. The CDR3 contains 15 residues. The CDR3 is CASSRDRSLEDEQFF. The full variable domain, rest sourced from reference TRBV5-1 and TRBJ2-1, is KAGVTQTPRYLIKTRGQQVTLSCSPISGHRSVSWYQQTPGQGLQFLFEYFSETQRNKGNFPGRFSGRQFSNSRSEMNVSTLELGDSALYLCASSRDRSLEDEQFFGPGTRLTVL.